One sample yielded the 7 T cell receptor beta chains listed below, sequenced in a study of identical twins. TCRdb re-called the 5' RACE reads through MiXCR, storing one row per CDR3 protein. The sample contains 460,000 or so distinct CDR3 sequences, 13% to 15% of which appear only once. These data were also filed under a second study, of yellow fever vaccine responses in identical twins.

The sequenced material came from CD4+ T cells sorted from blood. These TCRs come from a woman aged 18-29 years in good health.

A few counts support this clonotype. This chain links TRBV9 with TRBJ2-3; a possible D gene is TRBD1 (6 bases). The CDR3 runs 14 residues. V lost 2 bases and J 2 bases, leaving 9 bases between the germline ends. Per the germline V gene, CDR1 is SGDLS and CDR2 is YYNGEE. The CDR3 nucleotides read TGTGCCAGCAGCGTGAAGGGGGACACAGATACGCAGTATTTT. Encoded protein: CASSVKGDTDTQYF.

V gene TRBV14 combines with J gene TRBJ2-7; D is perhaps TRBD1 (6 bases). The CDR3 is 13 amino acids. Germline values: CDR1 SGHDN, CDR2 FVKESK. Trimming stripped 4 bases from V and 1 base from J, with 8 bases between. This chain's CDR3 is CASSRDKSYEQYF. As DNA, the CDR3 is TGTGCCAGCAGCCGGGACAAATCCTACGAGCAGTACTTC.

The V call is TRBV6-1, the J call TRBJ1-1; 7 bases are shared with TRBD1. This CDR3 region has 16 residues. The V gene end was trimmed by 5 bases and the J gene end by 4 bases; junction bases not matched to a gene: 13. CDR1 and CDR2 from the germline V gene are MNHNS and SASEGT. The CDR3 bases are TGTGCCAGCAGTAGAGCAGGGGGGGGAGCGGCCACTGAAGCTTTCTTT. It encodes CASSRAGGGAATEAFF.

There are many counts of this clonotype. The V call is TRBV15, the J call TRBJ2-3, with 7 bases fitting TRBD1. The CDR3 totals 15 residues. The trim removed 2 bases at V and 3 bases at J, leaving 5 bases unmatched. Germline V gives CDR1 LNHNV, CDR2 YYDKDF (reference sequence). The CDR3 loop reads CATSRNRGVTDTQYF. CDR3 in DNA: TGTGCCACCAGCAGAAACAGGGGAGTTACAGATACGCAGTATTTT.

A word on this clonotype: Germline and junction disagree at one end, which may indicate a read error. V usage is TRBV7-7 and J usage is TRBJ2-7; 8 bases are shared with TRBD1. Germline CDR1 reads SSHAT; CDR2 reads FNYEAQ (reference sequence). This CDR3 contains 18 residues. CDR3 in amino acids: CASSHAGGEIEGSYEQYF. CDR3 in DNA: TGTGCTAGCAGCCACGCAGGGGGCGAGATAGAGGGCTCCTACGAGCAATACTTC.

The gene calls are TRBV5-8 and TRBJ2-3; D is possibly TRBD2 (7 bases). V was pared by 1 base and J by 6 bases, with 18 bases between. The CDR3 totals 16 residues. In germline, CDR1 is SGHTS, CDR2 YDEGEE. The CDR3 bases are TGTGCCAGCAGCTTGTGGGGGGGGCTAGCGGTCGATACGCAGTATTTT. It translates to CASSLWGGLAVDTQYF.

The table lists this clonotype with a few counts. The chain carries TRBV3-1 and TRBJ2-3; D not certain. Germline-derived CDR1 and CDR2 are LGHDT and YNNKEL (reference sequence). This CDR3 contains 13 residues. V gave up 4 bases and J gave up 3 bases, with 8 bases separating them. The CDR3 bases are TGTGCCAGCAGCCCGAGTTTTACAGATACGCAGTATTTT. This translates into CASSPSFTDTQYF.